This T cell receptor beta chain was identified during a study of cytomegalovirus exposure and HLA in healthy donors. Study at large: Of around 400 genotyped donors, around 80% grouped in the Caucasian-associated ancestry cluster.

This clone occurred many times. What it recognizes is unknown. The study ran its PCR with 60 Vbeta and 13 Jbeta primers. The method was immunoSEQ multiplex PCR; TCRdb's version includes in-frame clones alone and lacks a portion of them. The sample includes approximately 170,000 clones, about 59% of them seen just once. Germline V gene lookup returns CDR1 MRHNA and CDR2 SNTAGT. V lost 4 bases to trimming and J lost 3 bases, with 6 bases between them. This CDR3 spans 13 amino acids. General study findings and limits: Reports indicate that TCR beta sequences accurately predicted the HLA-A and HLA-B alleles of most subjects. Associated with HLA alleles at 0.05 false discovery rate in a later analysis were some 16,000 TCR beta sequences. It was reported that the classifier diagnosed cytomegalovirus status with high specificity and sensitivity in both the original and validation cohorts.

Sequencing was carried out using PBMCs. The chain is built from TRBV6-4 and TRBJ2-2; a possible D gene is TRBD1 (6 bases). The receptor was isolated from a man between 35 and 55 years old in good health and CMV-seronegative. CDR3 amino acids: CASSAGDTGELFF. The CDR3 coding sequence is TGTGCCAGCAGTGCAGGGGACACCGGGGAGCTGTTTTTT.